The T cell receptor (beta chain) under discussion was sequenced for a study of blood T cell repertoires in COVID-19. Looking at the study overall: The United States, Italy and Spain supplied acute and convalescent COVID-19 samples.

This CDR3 spans 17 amino acids. Trimming cost V 4 bases and J 0 bases, with 16 bases left between them. Per the germline V gene, CDR1 is MNHEY and CDR2 is SVGEGT. Profiling relied on immunoSEQ multiplex PCR, and the TCRdb table lists in-frame clones only, not all of them. This table holds hundreds of thousands of clones, 87% found once. This chain uses TRBV6-2 or TRBV6-3 with TRBJ2-1; possible D gene TRBD1, 5 bases. This clonotype was sampled from a woman aged 45-60 years with COVID-19, enrolled during active disease. The sequenced sample consisted of peripheral blood. The CDR3 bases are TGTGCCAGCAGTTCCCGGGCAGGGATGAGCTCCTACAATGAGCAGTTCTTC. Translating gives CASSSRAGMSSYNEQFF.